A single sample is the source of the 9 T cell receptor beta chains below, sequenced in a study of T-cell memory formation after mild COVID-19. TCRdb analysed the 5' RACE reads with MiXCR anew, one entry per CDR3 protein. Seen here are approximately 180,000 distinct CDR3 sequences, roughly 17% observed once, and the top ten hold approximately 2.2%. The sample consisted of PBMCs or a T cell subset sorted from them (not recorded which). These receptors were taken from an adult woman who had mild COVID-19 (a few samples of this study predate the infection). Cell type and time point are not known.

This clonotype turned up a few times. The genes are TRBV5-4 and TRBJ1-1; D is unclear. Trimming removed 1 base from V and 4 bases from J, with 17 bases in between. This CDR3 comprises 16 residues. Looked up from germline, CDR1 is SGHNT and CDR2 is YYREEE (reference sequence). The CDR3 DNA is TGTGCCAGCAGCTTGCTCCCTTCTATCTTCGGCACTGAAGCTTTCTTT. Translated, it gives CASSLLPSIFGTEAFF. Full variable domain (remainder filled in from reference TRBV5-4 and TRBJ1-1): ETGVTQSPTHLIKTRGQQVTLRCSSQSGHNTVSWYQQALGQGPQFIFQYYREEENGRGNFPPRFSGLQFPNYSSELNVNALELDDSALYLCASSLLPSIFGTEAFFGQGTRLTVV.

In nucleotides, the CDR3 is TGTGCCAGCAGCCCAGGACTAGCTTCCCCGCGCACAGATACGCAGTATTTT. As protein: CASSPGLASPRTDTQYF. The genes are TRBV7-2 and TRBJ2-3; 8 positions match TRBD2. Germline assignment: CDR1 SGHTA and CDR2 FQGNSA. This CDR3 region has 17 residues. The ends lost 5 bases at V and 1 base at J; junction bases unmatched: 11.

This clonotype turned up a few times. This chain uses TRBV7-9 with TRBJ1-3; TRBD1 matches at 7 bases. Per germline, CDR1 SEHNR and CDR2 FQNEAQ (reference sequence). Trimming cost V 3 bases and J 0 bases; bases outside gene matches: 11. This CDR3 comprises 18 residues. The CDR3 loop is CASSFGRTGLRSGNTIYF. In DNA form, the CDR3 reads TGTGCCAGCAGCTTTGGCCGGACAGGACTACGCTCTGGAAACACCATATATTTT. The entire variable domain, with the rest obtained from reference TRBV7-9 and TRBJ1-3, is as follows: DTGVSQNPRHKITKRGQNVTFRCDPISEHNRLYWYRQTLGQGPEFLTYFQNEAQLEKSRLLSDRFSAERPKGSFSTLEIQRTEQGDSAMYLCASSFGRTGLRSGNTIYFGEGSWLTVV.

CDR3: CILGGFGDGEDSLTPSGNTIYF. The CDR3, as DNA: TGCATTCTTGGAGGCTTTGGGGACGGAGAAGACAGCTTGACACCCTCTGGAAACACCATATATTTT. This chain uses TRBV29-1 with TRBJ1-3, with a tentative D call TRBD1 (5 bases). The CDR3 has 22 residues. Germline V gene sequence: CDR1 SQVTM, CDR2 ANQGSEA.

This chain links TRBV7-3 with TRBJ2-7, with D perhaps TRBD1 or TRBD2 (5 bases each). Germline V gives CDR1 SGHTA, CDR2 FQGTGA. CDR3 length: 13 residues. V was trimmed by 5 bases and J by 8 bases, leaving 16 bases between them. The chain's CDR3 is CASSLGDPTQQYF. The CDR3 DNA reads TGTGCCAGCAGCCTGGGGGACCCTACTCAGCAGTACTTC.

In this sample, this clonotype turned up a few times. V and J are TRBV27 and TRBJ2-3, with D tentatively TRBD2 (6 bases). The V end was cut by 9 bases, the J end by 6 bases, with 22 bases between. Germline CDR1 is MNHEY and CDR2 is SMNVEV (reference sequence). This CDR3 has 15 residues. CDR3 sequence (DNA): TGTGCCAGACTTCCTGTTGTTGGGAGCGGGGATACGCAGTATTTT. It codes for CARLPVVGSGDTQYF.

V usage is TRBV24-1 and J usage is TRBJ2-3, with D tentatively TRBD2 (5 bases). Germline V gene lookup returns CDR1 KGHDR and CDR2 SFDVKD. Trimming shortened V by 2 bases and J by 4 bases, and 6 bases separated the two germline ends. This CDR3 spans 13 amino acids. The CDR3 coding sequence is TGTGCCACCAGTGATTCGGGGTCAGATACGCAGTATTTT. It specifies CATSDSGSDTQYF.

V usage is TRBV7-8 and J usage is TRBJ2-5; TRBD2 matches 10 bases. Germline lookup yields CDR1 SGHVS and CDR2 FQNEAQ. V lost 6 bases and J lost 2; bases outside the gene matches: 3. CDR3 length: 14 amino acids. The CDR3 reads CASRATSGQETQYF. The CDR3 nucleotides read TGTGCCAGCAGGGCGACTAGCGGGCAAGAGACCCAGTACTTC.

DNA of the CDR3: TGCGCCAGCAGCTCGCTCGGAGGCCCGGAGACTGAAGCTTTCTTT. It yields the protein CASSSLGGPETEAFF. The rearrangement joins TRBV5-1 to TRBJ1-1; D is uncertain. The V end lost 3 bases, the J end lost 5 bases, and 17 bases lay between the germline ends. Germline V gene lookup returns CDR1 SGHRS and CDR2 YFSETQ. The CDR3 has 15 residues.